One sample yielded the 11 T cell receptor beta chains listed below, sequenced in a study of blood T cell repertoires in COVID-19. Profiling relied on immunoSEQ multiplex PCR, and the TCRdb table lists in-frame clones only, not all of them. The data contain a few hundred thousand clones, roughly 89% of them singletons. The sequenced sample was peripheral blood. All receptors come from a man between 60 and 70 years old who had recovered from COVID-19.

The chain uses TRBV29-1 and TRBJ2-1; TRBD1 agrees at 8 bases. The CDR3 covers 13 residues. Germline lookup yields CDR1 SQVTM and CDR2 ANQGSEA. The V and J ends lost 4 bases and 4 bases, in that order; junction bases with no gene match: 3. The CDR3 DNA sequence: TGCAGCGTTGGGACAGGGAGGTACAATGAGCAGTTCTTC. This encodes CSVGTGRYNEQFF.

The rearrangement links TRBV7-2 to TRBJ2-1; TRBD1 matches 8 bases. The germline gives CDR1 SGHTA, CDR2 FQGNSA. The CDR3 contains 15 residues. With V trimmed by 5 bases and J by 4 bases, 7 bases remained unmatched. The CDR3 DNA sequence: TGTGCCAGCAGCCCAGACAGGGGTGGATACAATGAGCAGTTCTTC. Translating it yields CASSPDRGGYNEQFF.

As for this clone: Other DNA sequences from this sample encode an identical CDR3 as well. J is TRBJ1-1 and V is TRBV7-9; 7 bases align to TRBD1. Germline CDR1 is SEHNR and CDR2 is FQNEAQ (reference sequence). J was trimmed by 6 bases and V by 4 bases; bases with no gene match: 2. The CDR3 is made up of 12 amino acids. The CDR3 DNA reads as TGTGCCAGCAGCTCTACAGGGGCTGAAGCTTTCTTT. Its protein product is CASSSTGAEAFF.

V is TRBV3-1 (or the pseudogene TRBV3-2) and J is TRBJ2-7, with D maybe TRBD2 (6 bases). V was pared by 1 base and J by 4 bases, with 14 bases between. This CDR3 spans 15 amino acids. CDR1 LGHDT and CDR2 YNNKEL come from the germline V gene (reference sequence). The CDR3 DNA reads as TGTGCCAGCAGCCAAGGTACCGGGAGTTCTTACGAGCAGTACTTC. It specifies CASSQGTGSSYEQYF.

The V gene is TRBV7-3, the J gene TRBJ2-3, with a tentative D call TRBD1 (6 bases). The germline V gene encodes CDR1 SGHTA and CDR2 FQGTGA. Trimming stripped 4 bases from V and 4 bases from J, with 12 bases between. The length of the CDR3 is 14 residues. CDR3 DNA: TGTGCCAGCAGCTCCCCAAACAGGGCAGATACGCAGTATTTT. It is translated as CASSSPNRADTQYF.

This clone has only one observation. The chain is built from TRBV7-3 and TRBJ2-1; 7 bases line up with TRBD2. V lost 4 bases, J lost 6 bases, and 9 bases stayed unmatched. CDR3 length equals 15 residues. The germline CDR1 and CDR2 sequences are SGHTA and FQGTGA. The CDR3 sequence is CASSSGGVGFNEQFF. DNA for the CDR3: TGTGCCAGCAGCTCGGGGGGAGTAGGGTTCAATGAGCAGTTCTTC.

The J gene is TRBJ2-2, the V gene TRBV2; weak D call: TRBD1 (6 bases). Trimming removed 7 bases at V and 4 bases at J, with 16 bases between. CDR3 length: 15 residues. The germline gives CDR1 SNHLY, CDR2 FYNNEI. The CDR3 region has the DNA TGTGCCAGCAAATTCCAGGGGCCCGGCACCGGGGAGCTGTTTTTT. Protein product: CASKFQGPGTGELFF.

This rearrangement joins TRBV4-2 to TRBJ2-7; TRBD2 aligns across 10 bases. The junction had 11 bases not matched to a gene; V was cut back by 2 bases and J by 1 base. CDR1 and CDR2 (germline): LGHNA, YNFKEQ. The CDR3 length is 18 residues. The CDR3 is CASSQRFPTSGESYEQYF. The CDR3 DNA reads as TGTGCCAGCAGCCAAAGATTCCCCACTAGCGGGGAATCCTACGAGCAGTACTTC.

The chain carries TRBV2 and TRBJ1-5; 7 bases match TRBD1. CDR3 size: 15 residues. Germline V gene lookup returns CDR1 SNHLY and CDR2 FYNNEI. Losses at the gene ends were 2 bases for V and 1 base for J; bases not matched to a gene: 2. CDR3 DNA sequence: TGTGCCAGCAGTGAAATGGGACAGAGCAATCAGCCCCAGCATTTT. It yields the protein CASSEMGQSNQPQHF.

This chain joins TRBV27 and TRBJ1-1, with 8 nucleotides matching TRBD1. Germline V gene lookup returns CDR1 MNHEY and CDR2 SMNVEV (reference sequence). V dropped 6 bases and J dropped 3; count of bases not matched to a gene: 9. CDR3 length: 15 amino acids. CDR3: CASRRPTTGDTEAFF. DNA for the CDR3: TGTGCCAGCAGACGACCAACGACAGGGGACACTGAAGCTTTCTTT.

V gene TRBV18 combines with J gene TRBJ2-1, with D perhaps TRBD1 (5 bases). The CDR3 consists of 12 residues. Trimming shortened V by 5 bases and J by 6 bases, and 8 bases separated the two germline ends. Germline V gene lookup returns CDR1 KGHSH and CDR2 LQKENI. For the CDR3, the DNA is TGTGCCAGCTCAATCCAGGGCAATGAGCAGTTCTTC. This gives the protein CASSIQGNEQFF. Complete variable domain (other parts from reference TRBV18 and TRBJ2-1): NAGVMQNPRHLVRRRGQEARLRCSPMKGHSHVYWYRQLPEEGLKFMVYLQKENIIDESGMPKERFSAEFPKEGPSILRIQQVVRGDSAAYFCASSIQGNEQFFGPGTRLTVL.